The 18 T cell receptor beta chains listed next were all sequenced from one sample in a study of T cells in Graves' hyperthyroidism and ophthalmopathy. Amplification of TCR beta CDR3 regions used RNA as the template. An initial round of RT-PCR targeting the TCR CDR3 relied on the HTBI primer set. TCRdb itself ran the multiplex PCR reads through MiXCR, one entry per CDR3 protein. The sample records under 350,000 distinct CDR3 sequences, roughly 15% being singletons. The material sequenced was blood. Receptor source: a woman aged 35 to 49 with Graves' hyperthyroidism.

This clonotype was detected many times. The chain carries TRBV28 and TRBJ2-1; D possibly corresponds to TRBD1 (7 bases). Germline CDR1 MDHEN, CDR2 SYDVKM. Trimming removed 8 bases from V and 8 bases from J, with 19 bases in between. The CDR3 sequence is 14 residues long. The CDR3 here is CASSSGGPPYEQFF. For the CDR3, the DNA is TGTGCCAGCTCTTCAGGGGGGCCGCCGTATGAGCAGTTCTTC.

This clonotype was detected ten times or more. The rearrangement joins TRBV20-1 to TRBJ2-5; 10 bases agree with TRBD1. V was pared by 0 bases and J by 0 bases, with 7 bases of the junction left unmatched. The CDR3 consists of 17 residues. CDR1 and CDR2 (germline): DFQATT, SNEGSKA (reference sequence). The DNA of the CDR3 is TGCAGTGCTAGAGATCCGTTCGGGACAGGGGACCAAGAGACCCAGTACTTC. Its translation: CSARDPFGTGDQETQYF.

This clonotype has at least ten counts. The V and J genes are TRBV3-1 and TRBJ1-1; D is possibly TRBD1 (5 bases). Germline CDR1 LGHDT, CDR2 YNNKEL (reference sequence). The V and J ends lost 5 bases and 3 bases respectively, with 13 bases between them. The CDR3 has 14 residues. The CDR3 coding sequence is TGTGCCAGCAGCGCCACGTCACAGGACACTGAAGCTTTCTTT. Translating it yields CASSATSQDTEAFF.

V is TRBV20-1 and J is TRBJ1-1; perhaps TRBD1 as D (5 bases). CDR1 and CDR2 (germline): DFQATT, SNEGSKA (reference sequence). V lost 0 bases to trimming and J lost 5 bases, with 10 bases between them. This CDR3 is 13 amino acids long. The CDR3 region is CSAREVGETEAFF. CDR3 bases: TGCAGTGCTAGAGAGGTGGGGGAAACTGAAGCTTTCTTT.

Many counts were recorded for this clonotype. The chain employs TRBV11-2 and TRBJ2-1; TRBD1 aligns across 10 bases. The CDR3 sequence is 15 residues long. Trimming at V came to 6 bases and at J to 5 bases, leaving 7 bases not matched to a gene. Germline lookup yields CDR1 SGHAT and CDR2 FQNNGV. The CDR3 sequence: CASSSGTGAHNEQFF. The CDR3 coding sequence is TGTGCCAGCAGTTCCGGGACAGGGGCCCACAATGAGCAGTTCTTC.

The CDR3 here is CASSAREGEQFF. The CDR3 nucleotides read TGTGCCAGCAGCGCACGAGAGGGTGAGCAGTTCTTC. This rearrangement joins TRBV4-2 to TRBJ2-1; perhaps TRBD2 as D (5 bases). Germline CDR1 and CDR2: LGHNA and YNFKEQ. The CDR3 covers 12 residues. Trimming removed 5 bases at V and 9 bases at J, with 11 bases between.

This clonotype was recorded many times. The gene calls are TRBV11-2 and TRBJ2-1; D possibly matches TRBD1 or TRBD2 (5 bases each). V dropped 1 base and J dropped 12 bases, with 28 bases sitting between them. Germline V gene lookup returns CDR1 SGHAT and CDR2 FQNNGV. This CDR3 is built from 18 residues. In DNA form, the CDR3 reads TGTGCCAGCAGCTTAGTCGTTAGGATTTTGAGGGGCTACGAGGGGCAGTTCTTC. Residues: CASSLVVRILRGYEGQFF.

This clonotype was observed many times. The gene calls are TRBV28 and TRBJ2-7, with 7 bases lining up with TRBD1. The CDR3 loop spans 11 amino acids. J was trimmed by 9 bases and V by 5 bases; bases with no gene match: 4. In germline, CDR1 is MDHEN, CDR2 SYDVKM. In DNA, the CDR3 is TGTGCCAGCAGTACCCGGGACAGGCAGTACTTC. The encoded protein is CASSTRDRQYF.

This clonotype has a count of ten or more. This chain connects TRBV20-1 to TRBJ1-1; D unresolved. The CDR3 runs to 17 residues. The germline CDR1 and CDR2 sequences are DFQATT and SNEGSKA (reference sequence). V was trimmed by 0 bases and J by 0 bases, leaving 17 bases between them. The CDR3 nucleotides are TGCAGTGCTAGAGATGGCGCCTTCTCCGTCATGAACACTGAAGCTTTCTTT. Translated, it gives CSARDGAFSVMNTEAFF.

This clonotype was counted a few times. The genes are TRBV19 and TRBJ2-7; 13 nucleotides agree with TRBD2. Germline V gene data show CDR1 as LNHDA and CDR2 as SQIVND (reference sequence). Trimming removed 4 bases from V and 5 bases from J; junction bases left unmatched: 2. This CDR3 contains 14 residues. The CDR3 loop reads CASSRGTSGNEQYF. The CDR3 DNA sequence: TGTGCCAGTAGTAGGGGGACTAGCGGGAACGAGCAGTACTTC.

This clonotype was found many times. V and J are TRBV2 and TRBJ1-2, with unresolved D. Trimming left V 8 bases short and J 1 base short, with 14 bases between. The CDR3 loop spans 14 amino acids. The germline V gene has CDR1 SNHLY and CDR2 FYNNEI. As DNA, the CDR3 is TGTGCCAGCTTAAGGGTAACCGGTAACTATGGCTACACCTTC. This gives the protein CASLRVTGNYGYTF.

The V and J genes are TRBV25-1 and TRBJ1-4; no clear D. Per the germline V gene, CDR1 is MGHDK and CDR2 is SYGVNS. The CDR3 sequence is 15 residues long. Trimming removed 3 bases at V and 7 bases at J, with 15 bases between. CDR3 nucleotides: TGTGCCAGCAGTGACTACCGGGTGGGAGGTGAAAAACTGTTTTTT. Amino acid sequence: CASSDYRVGGEKLFF.

The sample holds a few counts of this clonotype. This chain connects TRBV6-1 to TRBJ1-5, with no clear D. Germline V gene sequence: CDR1 MNHNS, CDR2 SASEGT. Deletions cut 5 bases from V and 8 bases from J, with 7 bases between. The CDR3 extends over 11 amino acids. CDR3 DNA: TGTGCCAGCAGTTCCCGCGAGCCCCAGCATTTT. It translates to CASSSREPQHF.

V and J are TRBV19 and TRBJ2-1; D is uncertain. CDR1 is LNHDA, CDR2 SQIVND, per germline (reference sequence). The CDR3 covers 15 residues. The V end lost 1 base, the J end lost 2 bases, and 9 bases lay between the germline ends. The CDR3 region has the DNA TGTGCCAGTAGTATAGGGAACGTAGCCTACAATGAGCAGTTCTTC. It codes for CASSIGNVAYNEQFF.

The rearrangement links TRBV2 to TRBJ2-5; 7 nucleotides match TRBD1. The CDR3 loop spans 13 amino acids. Trimming removed 8 bases from V and 2 bases from J; junction bases left unmatched: 5. The germline V gene has CDR1 SNHLY and CDR2 FYNNEI. For the CDR3, the DNA is TGTGCCAGCCAATCGGGACAGCAAGAGACCCAGTACTTC. Amino acid sequence: CASQSGQQETQYF.

Many counts were recorded for this clonotype. The chain joins TRBV6-4 to TRBJ2-6; perhaps TRBD2 as D (5 bases). The CDR3 has 14 residues. CDR1 and CDR2 (germline): MRHNA, SNTAGT. The V gene lost 4 bases and the J gene lost 1 base, with 5 bases spanning the gap. The CDR3 DNA reads TGTGCCAGCAGTGGAGGGTCTGGGGCCAACGTCCTGACTTTC. Its protein is CASSGGSGANVLTF.

This clonotype was counted ten times or more. This rearrangement joins TRBV27 to TRBJ2-1; 7 positions match TRBD2. The CDR3 is 15 residues long. The germline V gene has CDR1 MNHEY and CDR2 SMNVEV (reference sequence). Trimming at V came to 4 bases and at J to 4 bases, leaving 7 bases not matched to a gene. For the CDR3, the DNA is TGTGCCAGCAGTTCCGGACTAGGGGCTTACAATGAGCAGTTCTTC. It codes for CASSSGLGAYNEQFF.

This clonotype appeared many times. This rearrangement joins TRBV12-5 to TRBJ1-2; D uncertain. V dropped 2 bases and J dropped 7 bases, with 14 bases sitting between them. The CDR3 runs 14 residues. Germline CDR1 reads LGHNT; CDR2 reads FRNRAP. The CDR3 loop reads CASGLSPRESGYTF. The DNA for the CDR3 is TGTGCTAGTGGTTTGTCCCCCCGCGAGAGTGGCTACACCTTC. Drawing the rest from reference TRBV12-5 and TRBJ1-2, the complete variable domain is DARVTQTPRHKVTEMGQEVTMRCQPILGHNTVFWYRQTMMQGLELLAYFRNRAPLDDSGMPKDRFSAEMPDATLATLKIQPSEPRDSAVYFCASGLSPRESGYTFGSGTRLTVV.